Presented here are 24 T cell receptor beta chains from one specimen sequenced in a study of a mutant IDH1 vaccine in newly diagnosed glioma. Clones were sequenced by immunoSEQ multiplex PCR, and TCRdb holds only the in-frame ones, with some missing. The sample yields 65,000 to 70,000 clones, about 86% seen once. The sample's time point: baseline, week 1 (first vaccination visit). The sample's treatment: pre-vaccination baseline after standard-of-care therapy. The sample in question was peripheral blood mononuclear cells (PBMCs), obtained from a glioma patient treated with radiotherapy, temozolomide or both. These receptor sequences come from a woman younger than 30 with glioma. Some clones in this sample may be carry-over from other donors' samples.

This clone was picked up one time. V usage is TRBV25-1 and J usage is TRBJ2-7; 9 bases agree with TRBD1. This CDR3 spans 15 amino acids. The V gene's germline CDR1 is MGHDK and CDR2 SYGVNS. The J segment lost 3 bases and the V segment lost 4 bases, leaving 7 bases of the junction unmatched. The CDR3 sequence: CASSAEPGQGYEQYF. CDR3 DNA: TGTGCCAGCAGTGCCGAGCCGGGACAGGGCTACGAGCAGTACTTC.

This chain uses TRBV11-3 with TRBJ2-7, with 11 bases aligning to TRBD2. The trim removed 4 bases at V and 2 bases at J, leaving 4 bases unmatched. Germline values: CDR1 SGHNT, CDR2 YENEEA. The CDR3 extends over 15 amino acids. In DNA form, the CDR3 reads TGTGCCAGCAGCTCCAGACTAGCGGGGACCTACGAGCAGTACTTC. It specifies CASSSRLAGTYEQYF.

This chain links TRBV5-1 with TRBJ1-1; 8 bases match TRBD1. J gave up 5 bases and V 3 bases, and 12 bases lay outside the gene matches. Germline V gene data show CDR1 as SGHRS and CDR2 as YFSETQ. The length of the CDR3 is 16 residues. For the CDR3, the DNA is TGCGCCAGCAGCTATCATTGGACAGGGAGCTTAACTGAAGCTTTCTTT. Residues: CASSYHWTGSLTEAFF.

Worth noting for this clone: No DNA is shown, since the ends of the CDR3 on it are uncertain; the CDR3 is the one TCRdb lists. The chain links TRBV18 to TRBJ1-1; the D segment call TRBD1 is taken from the table without a DNA check. CDR1 and CDR2 from the germline V gene are KGHSH and LQKENI. The CDR3 length is 13 residues, termini included. The CDR3 sequence is CASSPSVGTGAFF.

The V gene is TRBV30, the J gene TRBJ2-2; D is undetermined. Germline V gives CDR1 GTSNPN, CDR2 SVGIG (reference sequence). Trimming cost V 5 bases and J 0 bases, with 7 bases left between them. The CDR3 runs to 13 residues. The CDR3 coding sequence is TGTGCCTGGGACAAGTCGAACACCGGGGAGCTGTTTTTT. Translating it yields CAWDKSNTGELFF.

The rearrangement uses TRBV7-2 and TRBJ1-2, with a possible D match to TRBD1 (5 bases). CDR3 size: 18 residues. Germline CDR1 reads SGHTA; CDR2 reads FQGNSA. Trimming took 5 bases from V and 2 from J, leaving 24 bases between them. The CDR3 reads CASSRSGDSPRLNYGYTF. CDR3 DNA sequence: TGTGCCAGCAGCCGCAGTGGTGACAGTCCCAGATTGAACTATGGCTACACCTTC.

In the case of this clone: An end of the junction differs from the germline gene, which may be a read error. The chain is built from TRBV19 and TRBJ1-2; 7 nucleotides match TRBD1. The germline V gene has CDR1 LNHDA and CDR2 SQIVND (reference sequence). The CDR3 consists of 11 residues. For the CDR3, the DNA is TGTGCCAGTACCGAGGGGGCGAGCCGGTCCTTC. Encoded protein: CASTEGASRSF.

This clone was detected a few times. The chain uses TRBV5-1 and TRBJ2-6; D gene ambiguous. Trimming pared 5 bases from V and 2 bases from J, leaving 5 bases between. The CDR3 is made up of 13 amino acids. CDR1 is SGHRS and CDR2 is YFSETQ in the germline V gene. CDR3 sequence reads: CASRDAGANVLTF. The CDR3 DNA reads as TGCGCCAGCAGGGACGCTGGGGCCAACGTCCTGACTTTC. The variable domain in full, with the rest retrieved from reference TRBV5-1 and TRBJ2-6, is KAGVTQTPRYLIKTRGQQVTLSCSPISGHRSVSWYQQTPGQGLQFLFEYFSETQRNKGNFPGRFSGRQFSNSRSEMNVSTLELGDSALYLCASRDAGANVLTFGAGSRLTVL.

The chain joins TRBV29-1 to TRBJ2-5, with 7 bases identical to TRBD1. The CDR3 spans 14 residues. Trimming removed 4 bases from V and 2 bases from J; junction bases left unmatched: 7. Germline V gene data show CDR1 as SQVTM and CDR2 as ANQGSEA. CDR3 sequence reads: CSVGQGVPQETQYF. The CDR3 coding sequence is TGCAGCGTTGGACAGGGAGTCCCTCAAGAGACCCAGTACTTC.

V gene TRBV7-9 combines with J gene TRBJ1-2; no firm D call. CDR1 SEHNR and CDR2 FQNEAQ come from the germline V gene (reference sequence). This CDR3 contains 12 residues. The V gene lost 1 base and the J gene lost 8 bases, with 8 bases spanning the gap. This CDR3 is CASSLGAGGYTF. The CDR3 nucleotides are TGTGCCAGCAGCTTAGGGGCAGGCGGCTACACCTTC. Drawing the rest from reference TRBV7-9 and TRBJ1-2, the complete variable domain is DTGVSQNPRHKITKRGQNVTFRCDPISEHNRLYWYRQTLGQGPEFLTYFQNEAQLEKSRLLSDRFSAERPKGSFSTLEIQRTEQGDSAMYLCASSLGAGGYTFGSGTRLTVV.

The J gene is TRBJ1-1, the V gene TRBV6-6; 8 bases are a match to TRBD1. Germline-derived CDR1 and CDR2 are MNHNY and SVGAGI (reference sequence). J was trimmed by 5 bases and V by 5 bases; bases with no gene match: 4. This CDR3 comprises 13 residues. CDR3 bases: TGTGCCAGCAGTAGCCAGGGGGCGACTGAAGCTTTCTTT. This encodes CASSSQGATEAFF.

Here the CDR3 reads CASSLLEGRLDTQYF. In DNA form, the CDR3 reads TGTGCCAGCAGCTTACTCGAAGGGAGATTAGATACGCAGTATTTT. The V gene is TRBV7-9, the J gene TRBJ2-3; a possible D gene is TRBD2 (5 bases). This CDR3 contains 15 residues. V gave up 2 bases and J gave up 5 bases, with 14 bases separating them. CDR1 is SEHNR and CDR2 is FQNEAQ in the germline V gene (reference sequence).

This chain connects TRBV11-2 to TRBJ2-3, with 7 bases aligning to TRBD2. The germline V gene encodes CDR1 SGHAT and CDR2 FQNNGV. The V gene end was trimmed by 1 base and the J gene end by 0 bases; junction bases not matched to a gene: 13. The length of the CDR3 is 19 residues. As DNA, the CDR3 is TGTGCCAGCAGCTTAGTCCTCGGTGTGGGGGGAGGGAGCACAGATACGCAGTATTTT. This sequence encodes CASSLVLGVGGGSTDTQYF.

The V and J genes are TRBV30 and TRBJ1-1, with D unresolved. V dropped 0 bases and J dropped 0 bases, with 5 bases sitting between them. Germline V lookup: CDR1 GTSNPN, CDR2 SVGIG (reference sequence). The CDR3 length is 13 residues. CDR3 protein: CAWSVAVNTEAFF. The CDR3 DNA reads TGTGCCTGGAGTGTGGCGGTGAACACTGAAGCTTTCTTT.

The rearrangement uses TRBV29-1 and TRBJ1-2; TRBD1 matches 7 bases. CDR1 and CDR2 (germline): SQVTM, ANQGSEA. The V segment lost 4 bases and the J segment 6 bases; nucleotides outside the gene matches: 8. The CDR3 loop spans 13 amino acids. CDR3: CSVGDRQGNGYTF. CDR3 DNA sequence: TGCAGCGTTGGCGATCGACAGGGAAATGGCTACACCTTC.

V usage is TRBV19 and J usage is TRBJ2-1; D is undetermined. This CDR3 comprises 13 residues. The V end was cut by 3 bases, the J end by 8 bases, with 11 bases between. CDR1 and CDR2 from the germline V gene are LNHDA and SQIVND (reference sequence). CDR3 in DNA: TGTGCCAGTAGTATTCTCACGGGCGATGAGCAGTTCTTC. This gives the protein CASSILTGDEQFF.

In its sample, this clone was seen once. The chain has TRBV11-2 and TRBJ2-3; D not resolved. The germline CDR1 and CDR2 sequences are SGHAT and FQNNGV. Trimming stripped 2 bases from V and 0 bases from J, with 12 bases between. The CDR3 loop spans 16 amino acids. CDR3 DNA sequence: TGTGCCAGCAGCTTATTCCCCATGTCTAGCACAGATACGCAGTATTTT. Translated: CASSLFPMSSTDTQYF.

The chain uses TRBV7-9 and TRBJ1-1; 10 bases map to TRBD1. The germline V gene encodes CDR1 SEHNR and CDR2 FQNEAQ (reference sequence). This CDR3 region has 15 residues. Losses at the gene ends were 6 bases for V and 1 base for J; bases not matched to a gene: 5. The CDR3 is CASRGQGRENTEAFF. The CDR3 DNA follows: TGTGCCAGCAGGGGACAGGGGAGAGAGAACACTGAAGCTTTCTTT.

In nucleotides, the CDR3 is TGTGCCAGCCACGACCAGGTGGATGGCTACACCTTC. Translating it yields CASHDQVDGYTF. This chain links TRBV19 with TRBJ1-2; D call uncertain. With 9 bases removed from V and 6 bases from J, the gap between germline ends came to 14 bases. The CDR3 runs 12 residues. Germline lookup yields CDR1 LNHDA and CDR2 SQIVND (reference sequence).

This clone has only one observation. CDR3 residues: CASSPQGSGLEPQHF. The CDR3 DNA reads TGTGCCAGCAGTCCCCAGGGGTCTGGACTTGAGCCCCAGCATTTT. V usage is TRBV27 and J usage is TRBJ1-5, with a weak D call TRBD1 (6 bases). V lost 5 bases, J lost 8 bases, and 19 bases lay in between. This CDR3 is 15 amino acids long. Germline CDR1 reads MNHEY; CDR2 reads SMNVEV (reference sequence).

This rearrangement joins TRBV5-1 to TRBJ2-6; the match to TRBD1 covers 9 bases. Trimming took 5 bases from V and 0 from J; bases not matched to a gene: 9. The CDR3 is 18 residues long. The V gene's germline CDR1 is SGHRS and CDR2 YFSETQ. CDR3 nucleotides: TGCGCCAGCAGACGGACAGGGGCTACTAACTCTGGGGCCAACGTCCTGACTTTC. Translated, it gives CASRRTGATNSGANVLTF.

This chain uses TRBV5-1 with TRBJ2-4, with D possibly being TRBD2 (5 bases). Germline assignment: CDR1 SGHRS and CDR2 YFSETQ. V shed 0 bases and J shed 15 bases, with 22 bases lying between them. This CDR3 contains 15 residues. In DNA form, the CDR3 reads TGCGCCAGCAGCTTGGGCGCGGGCCCCCATGTCCGATGGTACTTC. Its translation: CASSLGAGPHVRWYF.

This clone was seen only once. The V gene is TRBV9, the J gene TRBJ2-5; D uncertain. The germline V and J ends were trimmed by 3 bases and 2 bases, with 2 bases remaining between them. CDR3 length: 11 residues. Germline V gene sequence: CDR1 SGDLS, CDR2 YYNGEE. CDR3 residues: CASSAQETQYF. The CDR3 coding sequence is TGTGCCAGCAGCGCTCAAGAGACCCAGTACTTC.

The chain employs TRBV9 and TRBJ2-7, with TRBD2 matching over 8 bases. V lost 0 bases to trimming and J lost 0 bases; unmatched junction nucleotides: 11. The germline V gene has CDR1 SGDLS and CDR2 YYNGEE. The CDR3 loop spans 18 amino acids. The CDR3 DNA follows: TGTGCCAGCAGCGTAGGGGCAGGGACTAGGGGGAGCTCCTACGAGCAGTACTTC. Translation: CASSVGAGTRGSSYEQYF.